This TCR beta chain was found in a study of OX40 agonist ivuxolimab in advanced cancers. Across the study: Mean age around 60 years, range about 23 to 79; roughly 82% male. Study-level points and caveats: Still undetermined is the antigen specificity of the expanded peripheral T cells.

The data were produced by immunoSEQ multiplex PCR, yet TCRdb's version contains in-frame clones alone and is incomplete. The table has more than 55,000 clones, 88% seen once; the top ten hold 5%. As regards this clone: Its antigen is as yet unknown.

The CDR3 totals 16 residues. CDR1 is SGHTA, CDR2 FQGNSA, per germline. V was cut by 0 bases and J by 3 bases, with 14 bases left in between. The chain uses TRBV7-2 and TRBJ1-1, with a weak D call TRBD1 (5 bases). Specimen: CD4+ or CD8+ T cells sorted from blood, collected in a trial of the OX40 agonist ivuxolimab. This clonotype originated in an adult with an advanced solid tumor such as melanoma, head and neck, liver or kidney cancer. CDR3 region: CASSLAVGTRYTEAFF. For the CDR3, the DNA is TGTGCCAGCAGCTTAGCGGTGGGGACTCGGTACACTGAAGCTTTCTTT.